The 28 T cell receptor beta chains below come from one sample, sequenced in a study of molecular identifiers for immune sequencing clone quantification. TCRdb independently ran MiXCR on the PCR reads; one entry per CDR3 protein. The table shows approximately 500,000 distinct CDR3 sequences, with 20% to 25% occurring only once. Material: naive CD8+ T cells from blood, with Jurkat cell RNA spiked in. This sample's subset: FACS-sorted CD8+CD4-CCR7+CD45RA+ naive T cells. The source of these receptors is a human donor in good health. Some libraries in this study had Jurkat cell RNA spiked in.

The genes are TRBV6-2 or TRBV6-3 and TRBJ2-3, with 14 bases that match TRBD2. Germline V lookup: CDR1 MNHEY, CDR2 SVGEGT. The trim removed 4 bases at V and 2 bases at J, leaving 5 bases unmatched. The CDR3 is made up of 17 amino acids. The CDR3, as DNA: TGTGCCAGCAGTTCCGGGACTAGCGGGGGAAACACAGATACGCAGTATTTT. Translated, it gives CASSSGTSGGNTDTQYF.

This clonotype occurred many times. This CDR3 is CATSPERGNPWAQYF. The CDR3 bases are TGTGCCACCAGTCCGGAGCGGGGGAACCCCTGGGCGCAGTATTTT. The chain couples TRBV15 to TRBJ2-3; 8 bases are shared with TRBD2. The V segment lost 6 bases and the J segment 10 bases; nucleotides outside the gene matches: 15. The CDR3 extends over 15 amino acids. Germline V lookup: CDR1 LNHNV, CDR2 YYDKDF (reference sequence).

The chain links TRBV13 to TRBJ2-3, with 7 positions matching TRBD2. Looked up from germline, CDR1 is PRHDT and CDR2 is FYEKMQ (reference sequence). The CDR3 sequence is 17 residues long. The V and J ends lost 1 base and 1 base, in that order; junction bases with no gene match: 8. The CDR3 loop reads CASSLVIAGRGTDTQYF. The DNA of the CDR3 is TGTGCCAGCAGCTTAGTAATAGCGGGTCGGGGCACAGATACGCAGTATTTT. The full variable domain, with the rest looked up from reference TRBV13 and TRBJ2-3, is AAGVIQSPRHLIKEKRETATLKCYPIPRHDTVYWYQQGPGQDPQFLISFYEKMQSDKGSIPDRFSAQQFSDYHSELNMSSLELGDSALYFCASSLVIAGRGTDTQYFGPGTRLTVL.

CDR3 region: CAISEGGGPEYF. The CDR3 DNA reads as TGTGCCATCAGTGAGGGAGGGGGACCAGAGTACTTC. V and J are TRBV10-3 and TRBJ2-7; D possibly uses TRBD1 or TRBD2 (6 bases each). CDR1 and CDR2 from the germline V gene are ENHRY and SYGVKD. This CDR3 comprises 12 residues. Trimming took 2 bases from V and 11 from J, leaving 13 bases between them.

This clonotype was recorded at least ten times. This chain connects TRBV20-1 to TRBJ1-5; unclear D gene. Trimming pared 0 bases from V and 0 bases from J, leaving 12 bases between. From germline, CDR1 is DFQATT and CDR2 SNEGSKA (reference sequence). The CDR3 contains 16 residues. The DNA for the CDR3 is TGCAGTGCTAGAGATCACGGACTTGGTAGCAATCAGCCCCAGCATTTT. Amino acids: CSARDHGLGSNQPQHF.

This clonotype came up many times. This chain joins TRBV9 and TRBJ2-3, with D unresolved. Germline V gives CDR1 SGDLS, CDR2 YYNGEE. Trimming shortened V by 0 bases and J by 0 bases, and 11 bases separated the two germline ends. The CDR3 consists of 16 residues. The chain's CDR3 is CASSVEWRTSTDTQYF. CDR3 sequence (DNA): TGTGCCAGCAGCGTAGAGTGGCGCACTAGCACAGATACGCAGTATTTT.

This clonotype was detected ten times or more. CDR3 bases: TGTGCCAGCAGCTTAACGGGGTCCTACAATGAGCAGTTCTTC. As protein: CASSLTGSYNEQFF. The V gene is TRBV7-2, the J gene TRBJ2-1; D possibly corresponds to TRBD2 (5 bases). Germline CDR1 SGHTA, CDR2 FQGNSA. Trimming removed 2 bases from V and 1 base from J, with 6 bases in between. CDR3 length: 14 amino acids.

The genes are TRBV12-3 or TRBV12-4 and TRBJ1-1, with 7 positions matching TRBD1. The J segment lost 1 base and the V segment lost 8 bases, leaving 13 bases of the junction unmatched. The CDR3 loop spans 16 amino acids. Written as DNA, the CDR3 is TGTGCCAGCGGCCCTCCCTGGGGACAGACGAACACTGAAGCTTTCTTT. It codes for CASGPPWGQTNTEAFF.

This clonotype was found many times. V is TRBV4-1 and J is TRBJ1-1; D call uncertain. Germline values: CDR1 MGHRA, CDR2 YSYEKL. Trimming took 0 bases from V and 1 from J, leaving 9 bases between them. This CDR3 has 15 residues. This chain's CDR3 is CASSQDPGPNTEAFF. CDR3 nucleotides: TGCGCCAGCAGCCAAGATCCTGGCCCGAACACTGAAGCTTTCTTT.

This clonotype was observed at least ten times. The V and J genes are TRBV6-2 or TRBV6-3 and TRBJ2-3; unclear D gene. Trimming removed 6 bases from V and 4 bases from J, with 8 bases in between. From germline, CDR1 is MNHEY and CDR2 SVGEGT. This CDR3 is built from 12 residues. For the CDR3, the DNA is TGTGCCAGCAGCCCCAACTCAGATACGCAGTATTTT. Its protein is CASSPNSDTQYF.

In the case of this clonotype: A much larger clone lies one base from this, so it may be a read error. The chain carries TRBV29-1 and TRBJ2-3; 7 bases line up with TRBD2. From germline, CDR1 is SQVTM and CDR2 ANQGSEA. Losses at the gene ends were 5 bases for V and 4 bases for J; bases not matched to a gene: 9. CDR3 length: 14 residues. DNA of the CDR3: TGCAGCGTTCTGACCCTAACTAGCGCAGATACGCAGTATTTT. Translation gives CSVLTLTSADTQYF.

This clonotype has just a few counts. The chain employs TRBV7-9 and TRBJ2-7; D possibly corresponds to TRBD1 (6 bases). V was cut by 5 bases and J by 5 bases, with 13 bases left in between. Per the germline V gene, CDR1 is SEHNR and CDR2 is FQNEAQ (reference sequence). This CDR3 comprises 13 residues. CDR3 amino acids: CASSASEGDEQYF. The CDR3 bases are TGTGCCAGCAGCGCTAGTGAGGGGGACGAGCAGTACTTC. Based on the CDR3 plus reference TRBV7-9 and TRBJ2-7, the full variable domain is DTGVSQNPRHKITKRGQNVTFRCDPISEHNRLYWYRQTLGQGPEFLTYFQNEAQLEKSRLLSDRFSAERPKGSFSTLEIQRTEQGDSAMYLCASSASEGDEQYFGPGTRLTVT.

This clonotype was seen many times. The CDR3 DNA sequence: TGCAGCGTTGCCGACCGGAGGTTGGAGGGCTATGGCTACACCTTC. It encodes CSVADRRLEGYGYTF. The rearrangement joins TRBV29-1 to TRBJ1-2; no firm D call. Trimming took 4 bases from V and 4 from J, leaving 19 bases between them. The CDR3 spans 15 residues. Germline V gene data show CDR1 as SQVTM and CDR2 as ANQGSEA.

There are a few counts of this clonotype. J is TRBJ2-5 and V is TRBV11-2, with D maybe TRBD2 (6 bases). The CDR3 covers 15 residues. Germline CDR1 SGHAT, CDR2 FQNNGV. Trimming removed 1 base from V and 2 bases from J, with 11 bases in between. CDR3 sequence (DNA): TGTGCCAGCAGCTTAGCCGCGGGGCAGCAAGAGACCCAGTACTTC. Amino acid sequence: CASSLAAGQQETQYF.

Comment on this clonotype: No conserved phenylalanine or tryptophan is present at the end of the CDR3, so a read error is the likely explanation. The chain recombines TRBV9 with TRBJ1-4, with a weak D call TRBD1 (5 bases). CDR3 length: 14 amino acids. Germline CDR1 is SGDLS and CDR2 is YYNGEE. Trimming pared 4 bases from V and 8 bases from J, leaving 15 bases between. CDR3 amino acids: CASSPAGVEEKLFL. The CDR3 nucleotides read TGTGCCAGCAGCCCGGCGGGGGTAGAGGAAAAACTGTTTCTT.

This clonotype showed up just a few times. The chain uses TRBV2 and TRBJ2-3, with 10 bases aligning to TRBD2. Germline V gives CDR1 SNHLY, CDR2 FYNNEI. V lost 3 bases and J lost 2; bases outside the gene matches: 17. There are 20 residues in the CDR3. The CDR3 region has the DNA TGTGCCAGCAGTGATGGGGCTAGCGGGAGAGGGGGCCTATTCACAGATACGCAGTATTTT. It specifies CASSDGASGRGGLFTDTQYF.

Many counts were recorded for this clonotype. The V and J genes are TRBV4-1 and TRBJ2-7; the match to TRBD2 covers 10 bases. This CDR3 contains 15 residues. Losses at the gene ends were 1 base for V and 4 bases for J; bases not matched to a gene: 4. CDR1 and CDR2 from the germline V gene are MGHRA and YSYEKL. CDR3 sequence reads: CASSQVLAGEYEQYF. In DNA, the CDR3 is TGCGCCAGCAGCCAAGTTCTAGCGGGGGAGTACGAGCAGTACTTC.

As regards this clonotype: A clone one base away is much larger, so this may be a read error. The rearrangement links TRBV27 to TRBJ1-2; 8 bases line up with TRBD1. From germline, CDR1 is MNHEY and CDR2 SMNVEV (reference sequence). CDR3 length equals 15 residues. The CDR3 coding sequence is TGTGCCGGCAGCTATGGACAGGGAATAAGCTATGGCTACACCTTC. It yields the protein CAGSYGQGISYGYTF.

This clonotype was seen many times. CDR3 nucleotide sequence: TGTGCCTGGAGTAGGCGGGAGATCACAGATACGCAGTATTTT. Its protein product is CAWSRREITDTQYF. The chain has TRBV30 and TRBJ2-3; 7 nucleotides align to TRBD2. Trimming at V came to 2 bases and at J to 2 bases, leaving 4 bases not matched to a gene. This CDR3 spans 14 amino acids. Germline values: CDR1 GTSNPN, CDR2 SVGIG (reference sequence).

This clonotype has ten or more counts. This chain joins TRBV5-1 and TRBJ1-1; D gene uncertain. Trimming pared 0 bases from V and 8 bases from J, leaving 8 bases between. CDR3 length: 12 amino acids. Germline assignment: CDR1 SGHRS and CDR2 YFSETQ. The CDR3 DNA is TGCGCCAGCAGCTTGGCAGCGGGGGAAGCTTTCTTT. Amino acid sequence: CASSLAAGEAFF.

This clonotype was detected a few times. The chain has TRBV9 and TRBJ2-7; D possibly corresponds to TRBD2 (5 bases). Trimming stripped 4 bases from V and 4 bases from J, with 15 bases between. CDR3 length: 14 residues. Germline CDR1 and CDR2: SGDLS and YYNGEE. CDR3 in DNA: TGTGCCAGCAGCCGGGATGGAGTTTCTTACGAGCAGTACTTC. Translated: CASSRDGVSYEQYF. Together with reference TRBV9 and TRBJ2-7, the CDR3 gives the full variable domain: DSGVTQTPKHLITATGQRVTLRCSPRSGDLSVYWYQQSLDQGLQFLIQYYNGEERAKGNILERFSAQQFPDLHSELNLSSLELGDSALYFCASSRDGVSYEQYFGPGTRLTVT.

This chain uses TRBV27 with TRBJ2-3, with D perhaps matching TRBD2 (6 bases). This CDR3 has 17 amino acids. Germline V gene lookup returns CDR1 MNHEY and CDR2 SMNVEV (reference sequence). Deletions cut 2 bases from V and 0 bases from J, with 15 bases between. The CDR3 reads CASSLGVTGGSTDTQYF. The CDR3 coding sequence is TGTGCCAGCAGTTTAGGAGTCACCGGAGGGAGCACAGATACGCAGTATTTT.

This clonotype was seen a few times. This chain connects TRBV2 to TRBJ2-7; a weak D match, TRBD1 (6 bases). Germline V CDR1 and CDR2: SNHLY, FYNNEI. Between the trimmed V and J ends, which lost 3 bases and 3 bases, there was a span of 9 bases. The CDR3 consists of 13 residues. The CDR3 coding sequence is TGTGCCAGCAGTGACCGACAGGACTACGAGCAGTACTTC. Translated, it gives CASSDRQDYEQYF.

This clonotype was detected a few times. This chain joins TRBV4-3 and TRBJ2-5; D unclear. V was cut by 0 bases and J by 6 bases, with 5 bases left in between. This CDR3 is built from 12 residues. The V gene's germline CDR1 is LGHNA and CDR2 YSLEER. CDR3 nucleotide sequence: TGCGCCAGCAGCCAAGAAGGGAAGACCCAGTACTTC. Its translation: CASSQEGKTQYF.

This clonotype showed up just a few times. The chain recombines TRBV7-9 with TRBJ1-1; D remains unclear. Per the germline V gene, CDR1 is SEHNR and CDR2 is FQNEAQ (reference sequence). There are 13 residues in the CDR3. V was pared by 8 bases and J by 0 bases, with 10 bases between. The CDR3 DNA reads TGTGCCAGCTTGGACGGACTGAACACTGAAGCTTTCTTT. Its translation is CASLDGLNTEAFF.

This clonotype came up many times. CDR3 protein: CASKRTPWGTDTQYF. The CDR3 DNA sequence: TGTGCCAGCAAGAGGACCCCGTGGGGAACAGATACGCAGTATTTT. The chain is built from TRBV7-9 and TRBJ2-3; D not resolved. V gave up 7 bases and J gave up 3 bases, with 17 bases separating them. The CDR3 length is 15 residues. Germline CDR1 is SEHNR and CDR2 is FQNEAQ (reference sequence).

The chain couples TRBV7-8 to TRBJ1-5; perhaps TRBD1 as D (6 bases). Germline CDR1 is SGHVS and CDR2 is FQNEAQ. V was clipped by 1 base and J by 6 bases, with 13 bases between them. CDR3 length equals 15 residues. CDR3 DNA: TGTGCCAGCAGCTTAGAAGGGGGGGTCGGTCAGCCCCAGCATTTT. Its protein product is CASSLEGGVGQPQHF.

In its sample, this clonotype was seen many times. J is TRBJ2-7 and V is TRBV7-2; 7 nucleotides line up with TRBD2. The CDR3 runs 15 residues. V lost 5 bases, J lost 3 bases, and 10 bases stayed unmatched. Germline loops: CDR1 SGHTA, CDR2 FQGNSA. The CDR3 is CASSPLLGGDYEQYF. CDR3 bases: TGTGCCAGCAGCCCACTTCTGGGGGGGGACTACGAGCAGTACTTC. The full variable domain, its missing parts supplied by reference TRBV7-2 and TRBJ2-7, is GAGVSQSPSNKVTEKGKDVELRCDPISGHTALYWYRQSLGQGLEFLIYFQGNSAPDKSGLPSDRFSAERTGGSVSTLTIQRTQQEDSAVYLCASSPLLGGDYEQYFGPGTRLTVT.